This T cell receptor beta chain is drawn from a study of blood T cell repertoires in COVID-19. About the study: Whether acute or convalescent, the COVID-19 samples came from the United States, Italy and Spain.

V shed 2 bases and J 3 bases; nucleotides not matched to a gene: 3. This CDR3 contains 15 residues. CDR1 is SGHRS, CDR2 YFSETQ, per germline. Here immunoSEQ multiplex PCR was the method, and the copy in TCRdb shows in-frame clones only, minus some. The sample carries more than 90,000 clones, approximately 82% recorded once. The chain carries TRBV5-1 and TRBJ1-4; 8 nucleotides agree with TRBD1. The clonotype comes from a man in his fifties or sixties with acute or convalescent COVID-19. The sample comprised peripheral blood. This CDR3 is CASSFDRGSNEKLFF. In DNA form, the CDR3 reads TGCGCCAGCAGCTTCGACAGGGGCTCTAATGAAAAACTGTTTTTT.